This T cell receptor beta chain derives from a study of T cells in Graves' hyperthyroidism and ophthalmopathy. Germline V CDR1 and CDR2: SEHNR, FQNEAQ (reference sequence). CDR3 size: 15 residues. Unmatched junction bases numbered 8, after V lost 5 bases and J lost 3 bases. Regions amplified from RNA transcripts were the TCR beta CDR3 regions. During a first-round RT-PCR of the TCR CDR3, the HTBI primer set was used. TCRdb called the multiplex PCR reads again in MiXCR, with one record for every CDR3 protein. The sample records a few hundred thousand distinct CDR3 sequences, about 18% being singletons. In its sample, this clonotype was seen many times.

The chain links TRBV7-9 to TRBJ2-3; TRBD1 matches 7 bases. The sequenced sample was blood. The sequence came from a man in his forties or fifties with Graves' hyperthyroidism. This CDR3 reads CASSAGTAETDTQYF. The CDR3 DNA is TGTGCCAGCAGCGCCGGGACAGCTGAAACAGATACGCAGTATTTT.